These T cell receptor beta chains were read from a single sample in a study of T cell repertoires in cytomegalovirus infection. One entry per CDR3 protein, called by TCRdb with MiXCR from the reads. This sample carries roughly 990,000 distinct CDR3 sequences, approximately 32% of them seen once, and the ten largest clones take about an eighth. For these receptors, no antigen is known. This material consisted of cultured CD8+ T cells from PBMCs, taken from culture after CMV antigen stimulation. Receptor source: a human donor in good health (CMV status not recorded). Some clones in this sample may be carry-over from other donors' samples. The CDR3 runs from the conserved cysteine through the conserved F or W. The order of the fields is V gene, clone size, J gene, D gene, CDR3 DNA, CDR3 protein. The D gene is left open where the match is weak. Rows may omit the clone size; those that give it use once, few, many or a size class.

TRBV28	few	TRBJ1-4	-	TGTGCCAGCAGGGGGACACCAGGAGGGGAAAAACTGTTTTTT	CASRGTPGGEKLFF
TRBV7-6	many	TRBJ2-1	TRBD2	TGTGCCAGCAGCTTAGCGAGCGGGGGGATTTACAATGAGCAGTTCTTC	CASSLASGGIYNEQFF
TRBV4-1	-	TRBJ2-1	TRBD2	TGCGCCAGCAGCCACCGGAGCGGGGGGTACAATGAGCAGTTCTTC	CASSHRSGGYNEQFF
TRBV12-3/TRBV12-4	-	TRBJ1-2	-	TGTGCCAGCAGTAATGGGGACTTACAGGGCTACACCTTC	CASSNGDLQGYTF
TRBV7-9	many	TRBJ2-4	-	TGTGCCAGCAGCCCGCCGGGAGAAAACATTCAGTACTTC	CASSPPGENIQYF
TRBV10-3	many	TRBJ2-3	-	TGTGCCATCAGTGAGTCGACGCGAAGCGTCACAGATACGCAGTATTTT	CAISESTRSVTDTQYF
TRBV11-2	-	TRBJ2-1	TRBD2	TGTGCCAGCAGGGGAGGGCGGGGTACCCACAATGAGCAGTTCTTC	CASRGGRGTHNEQFF
TRBV7-9	-	TRBJ2-3	TRBD2	TGTGCCAGCAGCAAACTAGCGGGGGAAGATACGCAGTATTTT	CASSKLAGEDTQYF
TRBV7-9	few	TRBJ2-5	TRBD2	TGTGCCAGCAGCTTAGGGACTAGCGGTACCAAAGAGACCCAGTACTTC	CASSLGTSGTKETQYF
TRBV7-6	few	TRBJ1-1	TRBD1	TGTGCCAGCAGCGTAGGAAACAGGGGGACTGAAGCTTTCTTT	CASSVGNRGTEAFF
TRBV10-3	-	TRBJ2-3	TRBD2	TGTGCCATCAGTGAGTTGCGGGGGGGCTACACAGATACGCAGTATTTT	CAISELRGGYTDTQYF
TRBV7-9	-	TRBJ1-2	-	TGTGCCAGCAGCAGACGAAAACTGGACACCGAAGCTAACTATGGCTACACCTTC	CASSRRKLDTEANYGYTF
TRBV9	-	TRBJ1-5	-	TGTGCCAGCAGCGTAGTACCGCAGCCAAATCAGCCCCAGCATTTT	CASSVVPQPNQPQHF
TRBV7-2	many	TRBJ2-1	TRBD1	TGTGCCAGCAGCTTAACTCCGACAGGGTTGGGCTACAATGAGCAGTTCTTC	CASSLTPTGLGYNEQFF
TRBV14	-	TRBJ1-1	-	TGTGCCAGCAGCCAATCGGGACCGTTGCAGGTAGCTTTCTTT	CASSQSGPLQVAFF
TRBV6-5	many	TRBJ1-6	-	TGTGCCAGCAGTTACTCTCCGGGGGGTACCTCCTATAATTCACCCCTCCACTTT	CASSYSPGGTSYNSPLHF
TRBV7-3	-	TRBJ1-1	-	TGTGCCAGCAGCTTAACTCTCGGAAGTGAAGCTTTCTTT	CASSLTLGSEAFF
TRBV11-2	-	TRBJ2-3	-	TGTGCCAGCAGCCCCCACCCCACCCACACAGATACGCAGTATTTT	CASSPHPTHTDTQYF
TRBV19	few	TRBJ1-2	-	TGTGCCAGTTGCCCAGCTAACTTCTATGGCTACACCTTC	CASCPANFYGYTF
TRBV27	-	TRBJ2-4	-	TGTGCCAGCGGACGGACAGCTCAAGTAGCCAAAAACATTCAGTACTTC	CASGRTAQVAKNIQYF
TRBV20-1	-	TRBJ1-2	TRBD1	TGCAGTGCCTCGGACAGGGGAGAGGACTATGGCTACACCTTC	CSASDRGEDYGYTF
TRBV28	few	TRBJ2-6	-	TGTGCCAGCAGTTCCAACAGGGTTGCTTACGTCCTGACTTTC	CASSSNRVAYVLTF
TRBV15	-	TRBJ2-3	TRBD1	TGTGCCACCAGCACGCTAAGGGACAGGGGGCAGATAACGCAGTATTTT	CATSTLRDRGQITQYF
TRBV5-6	-	TRBJ1-6	TRBD1	TGTGCCAGCAGCCCGGACAGGGGTAGTTCACCCCTCCACTTT	CASSPDRGSSPLHF
TRBV5-6	few	TRBJ1-1	-	TGTGCCAGCAGCTTTGAGGGGGGGAAGAACACTGAAGCTTTCTTT	CASSFEGGKNTEAFF
TRBV6-1	few	TRBJ2-3	TRBD2	TGTGCCAGCAGTTTATGGACTAGCGGGGGCACAGATACGCAGTATTTT	CASSLWTSGGTDTQYF
TRBV7-6	-	TRBJ1-1	-	TGTGCCAGCAGCTTAACAGCCACAGGCACTGAAGCTTTCTTT	CASSLTATGTEAFF
TRBV27	-	TRBJ1-5	-	TGTGCCACAGGGTTGGGCAATCAGCCCCAGCATTTT	CATGLGNQPQHF
TRBV12-3/TRBV12-4	-	TRBJ1-2	TRBD1	TGTGCCAGCAGTCCTGGACAGGCGTCTTATGGCTACACCTTC	CASSPGQASYGYTF
TRBV18	many	TRBJ2-3	TRBD1	TGTGCCAGCTACAGAATCCGGGACAGGGGGCTTGTAGATACGCAGTATTTT	CASYRIRDRGLVDTQYF
TRBV2	-	TRBJ2-3	-	TGTGCCAGCAAAGCAACCGATACGCAGTATTTT	CASKATDTQYF
TRBV27	-	TRBJ2-1	TRBD1	TGTGCCAGCAGTTTATCCCGACAGGGATATGAGCAGTTCTTC	CASSLSRQGYEQFF
TRBV6-2/TRBV6-3	-	TRBJ1-1	-	TGTGCCGGCAGTAACCCCTCCCTTGAAGCTTTCTTT	CAGSNPSLEAFF
TRBV6-5	few	TRBJ1-2	-	TGTGCCAGCAGTTACTCGATTTTTACAGGAGCTAACTATGGCTACACCTTC	CASSYSIFTGANYGYTF
TRBV12-3/TRBV12-4	-	TRBJ1-2	-	TGTGCCAGCAGTTTTACCGGGACGGATGGCTACACCTTC	CASSFTGTDGYTF
TRBV7-9	few	TRBJ2-1	TRBD2	TGTGCCAGCACCAATGTCCTGTACGACGGGGGGGCCCAGTTTTTTGAGCAGTTCTTC	CASTNVLYDGGAQFFEQFF
TRBV5-6	-	TRBJ1-1	-	TGTGCCAGCAGCTTGGCCAGCTATGAAGCTTTCTTT	CASSLASYEAFF
TRBV5-6	-	TRBJ2-4	-	TGTGCCAGCAGCTTGAGGGCAGGTCAAGCCAAAAACATTCAGTACTTC	CASSLRAGQAKNIQYF
TRBV7-2	many	TRBJ2-3	-	TGTGCCAGCAGCTTCCTTAACACAGATACGCAGTATTTT	CASSFLNTDTQYF
TRBV7-2	many	TRBJ1-2	-	TGTGCCAGCAGGGGCGATGCTAACTATGGCTACACCTTC	CASRGDANYGYTF
TRBV28	-	TRBJ2-1	-	TGTGCCAGCAGCTTGACCTCGGGGGTGGGGTACAATGAGCAGTTCTTC	CASSLTSGVGYNEQFF
TRBV7-9	few	TRBJ2-1	-	TGTGCCAGCAGCCCCTCGGAGGCGGTACTACGGAATGAGCAGTTCTTC	CASSPSEAVLRNEQFF
TRBV12-5	-	TRBJ1-2	-	TGTGCTAGTGGTTTTGATAACTATGGCTACACCTTC	CASGFDNYGYTF
TRBV9	-	TRBJ2-1	-	TGTGCCAGCAGCGTAGAACGGGAGAGCTCCTACAATGAGCAGTTCTTC	CASSVERESSYNEQFF
TRBV7-9	-	TRBJ2-1	-	TGTGCCAGCTCAGAGGGGGGGGCCGATGAGCAGTTCTTC	CASSEGGADEQFF
TRBV4-3	few	TRBJ2-3	-	TGCGCCAGCAGCCAAGATACCCGCACAGATACGCAGTATTTT	CASSQDTRTDTQYF
TRBV6-5	few	TRBJ1-3	-	TGTGCCAGCAGTTACAAGGTCCGCTCTGGAAACACCATATATTTT	CASSYKVRSGNTIYF
TRBV7-2	many	TRBJ2-1	-	TGTGCCAGCATTCACCTAGGGGGTTTTGATGAGCAGTTCTTC	CASIHLGGFDEQFF
TRBV6-2/TRBV6-3	-	TRBJ1-1	TRBD1	TGTGCCAGCAGTTATCCGACAGGGGGACGGACTGAAGCTTTCTTT	CASSYPTGGRTEAFF
TRBV10-3	-	TRBJ1-1	-	TGTGCCATCAGTGATAGGGGGACCCGCACTGAAGCTTTCTTT	CAISDRGTRTEAFF
TRBV7-4	-	TRBJ1-2	-	TGTGCCAGCAGCCAGAAGACAGGTCCCTTGGGCTATGGCTACACCTTC	CASSQKTGPLGYGYTF
TRBV27	few	TRBJ2-5	TRBD2	TGTGCCAGCAGTATAACTAGCGGGGGGGCAGGGACCCAGTACTTC	CASSITSGGAGTQYF
TRBV18	-	TRBJ2-1	-	TGTGCCAGCTCACCACGGGGACAAACCAGCTCCTACAATGAGCAGTTCTTC	CASSPRGQTSSYNEQFF
TRBV6-4	few	TRBJ2-2	TRBD1	TGTGCCAGCAGCCACGAAGGGACAGGGGGCTACACCGGGGAGCTGTTTTTT	CASSHEGTGGYTGELFF
TRBV24-1	-	TRBJ2-1	-	TGTGCCACCAGTGATTATAGCGGCCCCGAGCAGTTCTTC	CATSDYSGPEQFF